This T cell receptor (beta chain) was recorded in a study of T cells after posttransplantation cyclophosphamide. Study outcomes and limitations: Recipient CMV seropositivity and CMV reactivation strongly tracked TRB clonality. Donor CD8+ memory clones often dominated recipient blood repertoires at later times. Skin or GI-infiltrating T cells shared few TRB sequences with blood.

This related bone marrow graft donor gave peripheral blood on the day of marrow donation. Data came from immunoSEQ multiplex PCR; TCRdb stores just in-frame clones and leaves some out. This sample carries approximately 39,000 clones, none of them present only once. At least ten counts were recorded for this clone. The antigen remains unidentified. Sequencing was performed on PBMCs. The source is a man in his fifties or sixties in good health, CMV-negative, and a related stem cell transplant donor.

DNA for the CDR3: TGTGCCAGCAGATCCTACGGGGTGAACACTGAAGCTTTCTTT. It is translated as CASRSYGVNTEAFF. The chain links TRBV6-5 to TRBJ1-1, with no clear D. Per the germline V gene, CDR1 is MNHEY and CDR2 is SVGAGI. The CDR3 is 14 residues long. Trimming cost V 6 bases and J 0 bases, with 11 bases left between them.